This T cell receptor beta chain appears in the sequencing data of a study of CD8 T cells in Susac syndrome (dated by TCRdb to about 2019). Background on the whole study: Among the sequenced Susac syndrome patients, about six had clinically active disease and 8 or 9 were in clinical remission. At the time of blood withdrawal, Susac syndrome patients were either therapy-naive, taking corticosteroids (with some also receiving IVIg), or on IVIg alone. The study used repertoire sequencing to test whether antigen drove CD8+ T cell activation and differentiation in Susac syndrome.

RNA was extracted using the RNeasy kit, and about 0.45 to 1 ug of the RNA was reverse transcribed with random hexamers. The immunoSEQ multiplex PCR assay, which covers 54 Vbeta and 13 Jbeta segments, was used to amplify TCR beta CDR3 regions. To correct PCR amplification bias, a synthetic template baseline was used for both primer optimization and computational correction. Per the authors' processing: Reads were assigned to V, D and J genes according to IMGT and analyzed in immunoSEQ Analyzer, with only productive sequences retained. To calculate clonality, Shannon entropy was normalized by log2 of the number of productive unique sequences and then subtracted from one. For each patient and control, public and private clones were evaluated among the 100 most prevalent clones. Clones were defined as Susac-specific when absent from the healthy and MS cohorts, from over 950 published viral clones and from other ImmuneACCESS disease sequences. TCRdb reworked the public reads: Q25 trimming with fastp, MiXCR clone assembly, productive beta chains retained. Rows matching on CDR3 protein sequence are summarized as one entry with the most common DNA and genes. TCRdb, not the authors, supplied the V and J calls. Recorded for this sample are about 80,000 distinct CDR3 sequences; 85% to 95% of them occurred a single time. The top ten clones comprise about 0.54% of the sample.

Peripheral blood CD8+ and CD4+ T cells from healthy donors, Susac syndrome patients and multiple sclerosis patients were profiled using high-throughput TCR beta sequencing. The Susac syndrome patients fulfilled recently defined diagnostic criteria for definite or probable disease. Bulk CD8+ and CD4+ T cells were purified by magnetic negative isolation, whereas CD8+ TEMRA cells were enriched by FACS. Blood was collected in EDTA tubes and processed within 24 hours, with PBMCs isolated through density gradient centrifugation. PBMCs intended for TCR sequencing were cryopreserved in liquid nitrogen and thawed later in a water bath at 37 degrees C. The sorted or isolated CD4+, CD8+ and CD8+ TEMRA cells had a purity of 90% or higher. On this clonotype itself: It has no known antigen specificity. No base quality information exists; no much larger clone differs at one position.

The germline ends are 24 bases apart after V is trimmed by 3 bases and J by 0 bases. Reading the germline V gene (reference sequence) gives CDR1 DFQATT and CDR2 SNEGSKA. The CDR3 spans 18 residues, from the cysteine through the phenylalanine. Only the CDR3 part of the read is kept: 54 bases, read in frame from the first base. General conclusions and limits of the study: In the CD4+ T cell repertoire of Susac syndrome patients, clonal expansion was not detected. The number of individuals in the TCR sequencing and HLA analysis was recognized as being relatively small.

The sample consisted of CD4+ T cells from PBMCs. Recombination linked TRBV20-1 to TRBJ2-7; the D gene is possibly TRBD1 or TRBD2, with 5 bases matching each. The TCR originated in a human donor with Susac syndrome. The CDR3 loop reads CSASGTQKNRDLSYEQYF. The DNA sequence is as follows: TGCAGTGCTAGCGGCACTCAAAAGAACCGGGACCTCTCCTACGAGCAGTACTTC.